Shown below are 2 T cell receptor beta chains from a single sample sequenced in a study of blood T cell repertoires in COVID-19. The method was immunoSEQ multiplex PCR; TCRdb's version includes in-frame clones alone and lacks a portion of them. In the table there are 200,000 to 250,000 clones, around 84% of which are singletons. Sample: peripheral blood. These receptor sequences come from a man aged 80 or over with acute or convalescent COVID-19.

Regarding this clone: The germline gene is not matched at one end of the junction; a read error may be the cause. V and J are TRBV5-6 and TRBJ1-6, with TRBD1 identical over 7 bases. The germline V gene has CDR1 SGHDT and CDR2 YYEEEE. The CDR3 spans 14 residues. DNA of the CDR3: TGTGCCAGCAGTTTGGACAGGAGTAATTCACCCCTCCACTTT. This gives the protein CASSLDRSNSPLHF.

The chain carries TRBV30 and TRBJ2-3; TRBD1 matches at 9 bases. CDR1 and CDR2 from the germline V gene are GTSNPN and SVGIG (reference sequence). CDR3 length equals 15 residues. V shed 4 bases and J 4 bases; nucleotides not matched to a gene: 9. Here the CDR3 DNA reads TGTGCCTGGATGGGCGGACAGGGGATCCCAGATACGCAGTATTTT. It is translated as CAWMGGQGIPDTQYF.